The 32 T cell receptor beta chains below were found in one sample sequenced in a study of blood T cell repertoires in COVID-19. Repertoires were generated with immunoSEQ multiplex PCR, while TCRdb's copy carries only in-frame clones and drops some. The sample lists about 150,000 clones; roughly three quarters were seen once. The sample comprised peripheral blood. The receptor source for this set is a man in his fifties or sixties with active or convalescent COVID-19.

This chain links TRBV27 with TRBJ1-2; 8 bases match TRBD1. Germline loops: CDR1 MNHEY, CDR2 SMNVEV (reference sequence). V gave up 3 bases and J gave up 8 bases; unmatched junction bases: 5. The CDR3 length is 13 residues. The CDR3 region has the DNA TGTGCCAGCAGTTTTGGCGGACAGGGAGGCTACACCTTC. This encodes CASSFGGQGGYTF.

The CDR3 is CASSPTGWNTEAFF. CDR3 DNA sequence: TGTGCCAGCAGTCCAACAGGTTGGAACACTGAAGCTTTCTTT. The rearrangement links TRBV27 to TRBJ1-1, with a weak D call TRBD1 (5 bases). CDR3 size: 14 residues. V was pared by 5 bases and J by 1 base, with 11 bases between. Germline-derived CDR1 and CDR2 are MNHEY and SMNVEV (reference sequence).

The rearrangement joins TRBV5-1 to TRBJ2-1, with 7 bases aligning to TRBD2. After removal of 5 bases from V and 3 bases from J, the junction contained 8 bases not matched to a gene. Germline V gene lookup returns CDR1 SGHRS and CDR2 YFSETQ. The CDR3 runs to 15 residues. CDR3: CASRRTSEYYNEQFF. DNA of the CDR3: TGCGCCAGCAGGCGGACTAGTGAGTACTACAATGAGCAGTTCTTC.

V and J are TRBV6-2 or TRBV6-3 and TRBJ2-3; the match to TRBD2 covers 7 bases. V shed 4 bases, J shed 9 bases, and the junction held 13 bases outside the gene matches. The V gene's germline CDR1 is MNHEY and CDR2 SVGEGT. There are 15 residues in the CDR3. The CDR3 protein is CASSSLGDGGRTQYF. The CDR3 bases are TGTGCCAGCAGTTCTTTAGGAGATGGCGGGAGAACGCAGTATTTT.

This chain links TRBV7-6 with TRBJ2-1, with a possible D match to TRBD1 (6 bases). There are 15 residues in the CDR3. Germline lookup yields CDR1 SGHVS and CDR2 FNYEAQ. V was clipped by 1 base and J by 4 bases, with 11 bases between them. CDR3 amino acids: CASSLEGVDYNEQFF. CDR3 bases: TGTGCCAGCAGCTTAGAGGGGGTCGATTACAATGAGCAGTTCTTC.

The rearrangement joins TRBV27 to TRBJ2-3, with D unresolved. The germline gives CDR1 MNHEY, CDR2 SMNVEV (reference sequence). Trimming took 4 bases from V and 0 from J, leaving 14 bases between them. The CDR3 spans 16 residues. The CDR3, as DNA: TGTGCCAGCAGTTCCCTCCTCCCCACAAGCACAGATACGCAGTATTTT. Amino acids: CASSSLLPTSTDTQYF.

In its sample, this clone was seen once. This CDR3 is also generated by other DNA sequences in the sample. V is TRBV18 and J is TRBJ1-1; 8 nucleotides line up with TRBD1. Germline CDR1 KGHSH, CDR2 LQKENI. There are 15 residues in the CDR3. V lost 3 bases, J lost 1 base, and 4 bases stayed unmatched. CDR3: CASSPLDRANTEAFF. CDR3 sequence (DNA): TGTGCCAGCTCACCCCTGGACAGGGCGAACACTGAAGCTTTCTTT.

This clone was found once. The chain uses TRBV4-2 and TRBJ2-5, with D possibly matching TRBD2 (5 bases). V was trimmed by 5 bases and J by 2 bases, leaving 12 bases between them. This CDR3 contains 14 residues. Germline CDR1 is LGHNA and CDR2 is YNFKEQ. In DNA form, the CDR3 reads TGTGCCAGCAGCTTCCTCGGGAATCAAGAGACCCAGTACTTC. Translation gives CASSFLGNQETQYF.

This chain uses TRBV11-1 with TRBJ2-7; 12 nucleotides line up with TRBD2. CDR3 length: 15 amino acids. Germline values: CDR1 SGHAT, CDR2 FQDESV (reference sequence). J gave up 5 bases and V 5 bases, and 7 bases lay outside the gene matches. The DNA for the CDR3 is TGTGCCAGCAGCCGACTAGCGGGAGTTAATCACGAGCAGTACTTC. This codes for CASSRLAGVNHEQYF.

In regard to this clone: The sample carries other DNA sequences with the same CDR3. The V call is TRBV7-9, the J call TRBJ2-7; 11 nucleotides align to TRBD2. Trimming at V came to 0 bases and at J to 2 bases, leaving 0 bases not matched to a gene. Germline V gene sequence: CDR1 SEHNR, CDR2 FQNEAQ (reference sequence). The length of the CDR3 is 15 residues. The CDR3, as DNA: TGTGCCAGCAGCTTAGCGGGACTAGCGGCCTACGAGCAGTACTTC. Protein sequence: CASSLAGLAAYEQYF.

The chain couples TRBV2 to TRBJ2-6; 10 bases fit TRBD1. Germline V gives CDR1 SNHLY, CDR2 FYNNEI. The junction had 8 bases not matched to a gene; V was cut back by 6 bases and J by 0 bases. The CDR3 sequence is 18 residues long. CDR3: CASSLTGGMGSGANVLTF. CDR3 coding DNA: TGTGCCAGCAGCCTGACAGGGGGCATGGGCTCTGGGGCCAACGTCCTGACTTTC.

This clone was seen only a few times. This chain links TRBV5-1 with TRBJ2-7, with D perhaps TRBD1 (5 bases). CDR1 and CDR2 from the germline V gene are SGHRS and YFSETQ. V lost 4 bases and J lost 2, with 16 bases in between. The CDR3 runs 15 residues. The CDR3 DNA sequence: TGCGCCAGCAGCCCCTCAGGACACCAACCCTACGAGCAGTACTTC. This codes for CASSPSGHQPYEQYF.

V and J are TRBV5-8 and TRBJ2-1; D might be TRBD2 (5 bases). The CDR3 totals 15 residues. Germline CDR1 is SGHTS and CDR2 is YDEGEE. The V and J ends lost 0 bases and 2 bases respectively, with 9 bases between them. CDR3 in DNA: TGTGCCAGCAGCTTGGCGGGGAGAGCCTACAATGAGCAGTTCTTC. Translated: CASSLAGRAYNEQFF.

This chain links TRBV19 with TRBJ1-5; D is unclear. Germline V gene sequence: CDR1 LNHDA, CDR2 SQIVND (reference sequence). The germline V and J ends were trimmed by 3 bases and 6 bases, with 15 bases remaining between them. This CDR3 has 15 residues. CDR3 residues: CASSMGVEFGQPQHF. CDR3 bases: TGTGCCAGTAGTATGGGAGTTGAGTTTGGTCAGCCCCAGCATTTT.

The chain couples TRBV11-2 to TRBJ2-1; D not resolved. Germline assignment: CDR1 SGHAT and CDR2 FQNNGV. Trimming cost V 5 bases and J 7 bases, with 6 bases left between them. The CDR3 consists of 11 residues. CDR3 protein: CASSPLNEQFF. The DNA of the CDR3 is TGTGCCAGCAGCCCCCTTAATGAGCAGTTCTTC. Combining the CDR3 with reference TRBV11-2 and TRBJ2-1 gives the whole variable domain EAGVAQSPRYKIIEKRQSVAFWCNPISGHATLYWYQQILGQGPKLLIQFQNNGVVDDSQLPKDRFSAERLKGVDSTLKIQPAKLEDSAVYLCASSPLNEQFFGPGTRLTVL.

This clone was found once. The gene calls are TRBV11-2 and TRBJ2-4; 10 bases match TRBD1. The CDR3 totals 16 residues. J lost 6 bases, V lost 5 bases, and 10 bases had no gene match. Germline V gene sequence: CDR1 SGHAT, CDR2 FQNNGV. CDR3 residues: CASSLHATGGGNIQYF. The CDR3 region has the DNA TGTGCCAGCAGCCTCCATGCGACAGGGGGCGGAAACATTCAGTACTTC.

The chain uses TRBV28 and TRBJ1-5; D is undetermined. The CDR3 runs to 16 residues. Germline V gives CDR1 MDHEN, CDR2 SYDVKM. Trimming left V 1 base short and J 0 bases short, with 10 bases between. The chain's CDR3 is CASSLLSGSSNQPQHF. DNA for the CDR3: TGTGCCAGCAGTTTATTGTCAGGCTCTAGCAATCAGCCCCAGCATTTT.

The chain joins TRBV30 to TRBJ1-2; D not resolved. CDR1 is GTSNPN, CDR2 SVGIG, per germline (reference sequence). The length of the CDR3 is 13 residues. The V end lost 2 bases, the J end lost 4 bases, and 11 bases lay between the germline ends. The CDR3 sequence: CAWSRGEGYGYTF. The DNA for the CDR3 is TGTGCCTGGAGTCGGGGTGAGGGCTATGGCTACACCTTC.

The J gene is TRBJ2-7, the V gene TRBV7-2; 7 nucleotides agree with TRBD2. Germline CDR1 reads SGHTA; CDR2 reads FQGNSA. The V gene end was trimmed by 4 bases and the J gene end by 6 bases; junction bases not matched to a gene: 3. The CDR3 is made up of 12 amino acids. The CDR3 reads CASSWGLTEQYF. CDR3 coding DNA: TGTGCCAGCAGCTGGGGACTAACCGAGCAGTACTTC.

V is TRBV18 and J is TRBJ1-2, with D uncertain. The CDR3 sequence is 14 residues long. The V and J ends lost 1 base and 3 bases respectively, with 9 bases between them. Germline loops: CDR1 KGHSH, CDR2 LQKENI. CDR3 sequence (DNA): TGTGCCAGCTCACCACGGTCACAGCACTATGGCTACACCTTC. Protein: CASSPRSQHYGYTF.

V and J are TRBV7-3 and TRBJ2-2; possibly TRBD2 for D (6 bases). V was clipped by 1 base and J by 5 bases, with 14 bases between them. The CDR3 runs 16 residues. Germline values: CDR1 SGHTA, CDR2 FQGTGA. CDR3 region: CASSLIGGGRTGELFF. For the CDR3, the DNA is TGTGCCAGCAGCTTAATTGGGGGAGGAAGGACCGGGGAGCTGTTTTTT.

This clone was counted once. The chain has TRBV3-1 (or the pseudogene TRBV3-2) and TRBJ2-5, with TRBD2 as a possible D gene (6 bases). The CDR3 loop spans 14 amino acids. Germline V CDR1 and CDR2: LGHDT, YNNKEL (reference sequence). Trimming pared 4 bases from V and 3 bases from J, leaving 12 bases between. The CDR3 protein is CASSLIGGEETQYF. CDR3 sequence (DNA): TGTGCCAGCAGCCTGATAGGAGGGGAAGAGACCCAGTACTTC.

This rearrangement joins TRBV6-1 to TRBJ1-2, with 8 bases identical to TRBD1. The trim removed 2 bases at V and 4 bases at J, leaving 18 bases unmatched. Germline V lookup: CDR1 MNHNS, CDR2 SASEGT. The CDR3 sequence is 19 residues long. CDR3 DNA sequence: TGTGCCAGCAGTGAAAATTTTGAGCGGGACAGGCCGACCTTCTATGGCTACACCTTC. Residues: CASSENFERDRPTFYGYTF.

The CDR3 sequence is CSVATADSYEQYF. CDR3 nucleotides: TGCAGCGTTGCGACAGCAGACTCCTACGAGCAGTACTTC. The chain is built from TRBV29-1 and TRBJ2-7, with D perhaps matching TRBD1 (5 bases). This CDR3 has 13 residues. Germline V gives CDR1 SQVTM, CDR2 ANQGSEA. The V gene lost 4 bases and the J gene lost 0 bases, with 10 bases spanning the gap.

The chain carries TRBV9 and TRBJ2-3; 8 bases fit TRBD2. CDR3 length: 16 amino acids. Germline CDR1 and CDR2: SGDLS and YYNGEE. The trim removed 0 bases at V and 4 bases at J, leaving 7 bases unmatched. CDR3: CASSVEAGGPADTQYF. The CDR3 nucleotides read TGTGCCAGCAGCGTAGAGGCGGGAGGCCCCGCAGATACGCAGTATTTT.

The gene calls are TRBV28 and TRBJ1-1; TRBD1 aligns across 9 bases. With V trimmed by 1 base and J by 0 bases, 9 bases remained unmatched. The germline CDR1 and CDR2 sequences are MDHEN and SYDVKM. The CDR3 length is 18 residues. The CDR3 nucleotides read TGTGCCAGCAGTTTATATTTTCGAGGACAGGGGATGAACACTGAAGCTTTCTTT. Encoded protein: CASSLYFRGQGMNTEAFF.

This sequence joins TRBV3-1 (or the pseudogene TRBV3-2) and TRBJ1-2; TRBD1 aligns across 11 bases. The CDR3 loop spans 17 amino acids. Germline CDR1 and CDR2: LGHDT and YNNKEL (reference sequence). The J segment lost 5 bases and the V segment lost 5 bases, leaving 13 bases of the junction unmatched. This chain's CDR3 is CASSILPGTGGWYGYTF. CDR3 nucleotides: TGTGCCAGCAGCATACTTCCCGGGACAGGGGGTTGGTATGGCTACACCTTC.

J is TRBJ2-2 and V is TRBV27; D is unresolved. Trimming took 2 bases from V and 8 from J, leaving 9 bases between them. Germline assignment: CDR1 MNHEY and CDR2 SMNVEV (reference sequence). The CDR3 totals 13 residues. The CDR3 DNA is TGTGCCAGCAGTTTACAACTTTTTGGGGAGCTGTTTTTT. Amino acids: CASSLQLFGELFF.

This clone was counted many times. This chain links TRBV28 with TRBJ2-1; 10 bases fit TRBD2. CDR1 is MDHEN and CDR2 is SYDVKM in the germline V gene. The junction had 11 bases not matched to a gene; V was cut back by 5 bases and J by 7 bases. The CDR3 runs to 16 residues. The CDR3 nucleotides read TGTGCCAGCAGTATCCTAGCGGGAGTGCTGGGTAATGAGCAGTTCTTC. Its protein is CASSILAGVLGNEQFF.

The V call is TRBV2, the J call TRBJ2-5; 10 nucleotides align to TRBD2. This CDR3 is 14 amino acids long. In germline, CDR1 is SNHLY, CDR2 FYNNEI. V shed 5 bases and J 5 bases; nucleotides not matched to a gene: 5. In nucleotides, the CDR3 is TGTGCCAGCAGTCTTGGACTAGCGGTGGAGACCCAGTACTTC. Residues: CASSLGLAVETQYF.

The chain links TRBV6-6 to TRBJ1-5, with TRBD1 matching 7 bases. Trimming took 10 bases from V and 6 from J; bases not matched to a gene: 9. There are 13 residues in the CDR3. Germline lookup yields CDR1 MNHNY and CDR2 SVGAGI (reference sequence). CDR3 sequence reads: CATTGTEAQPQHF. The CDR3 region has the DNA TGTGCCACCACCGGGACAGAAGCTCAGCCCCAGCATTTT.

V usage is TRBV18 and J usage is TRBJ1-3; tentative D call: TRBD1 (6 bases). There are 15 residues in the CDR3. V lost 4 bases to trimming and J lost 0 bases, with 10 bases between them. Per the germline V gene, CDR1 is KGHSH and CDR2 is LQKENI. Here the CDR3 reads CASSLGQSSGNTIYF. Written as DNA, the CDR3 is TGTGCCAGCTCACTAGGACAGAGCTCTGGAAACACCATATATTTT.